One sample yielded the 25 T cell receptor beta chains listed below, sequenced in a study of CXCR3-negative and CXCR3-positive naive CD8 T cells. Study-level results: CXCR3-positive naive cells had TRB CDR3s that were more hydrophobic than CXCR3-negative naive cells had.

Which antigens these TCRs recognize remains unknown. 5' RACE with UMI labels generated the TRB cDNA libraries. From the 5' RACE reads, TCRdb lists one entry per CDR3 protein and no DNA. The table counts nearly 110,000 distinct CDR3 sequences; 0.3% to 0.45% lies in the top ten. The sequencing sample was made of naive CXCR3+ CD8+ T cells from blood. Subset here: CD45RO-CCR7+CD27+CD95- naive CD8+ T cells expressing CXCR3 (TNR3+). These receptors were collected from a human donor in good health. Some clones in this sample may be carry-over from other donors' samples.

V gene TRBV5-1 combines with J gene TRBJ2-1; the D call from TCRdb, TRBD2, cannot be confirmed without DNA. This CDR3 region has 16 residues. The germline CDR1 and CDR2 sequences are SGHRS and YFSETQ. CDR3 amino acids: CASSLEAGGLLNEQFF.

The rearrangement uses TRBV7-9 and TRBJ1-2; TCRdb reports TRBD1, a call that lacks DNA to check it against. This CDR3 contains 15 residues. In germline, CDR1 is SEHNR, CDR2 FQNEAQ (reference sequence). The CDR3 sequence: CASSLSLPPPYGYTF.

The chain has TRBV2 and TRBJ1-2. CDR1 and CDR2 from the germline V gene are SNHLY and FYNNEI. The CDR3 consists of 13 residues. CDR3 amino acids: CASLGGLNYGYTF.

The chain employs TRBV20-1 and TRBJ2-1. The CDR3 contains 11 residues. Germline CDR1 is DFQATT and CDR2 is SNEGSKA (reference sequence). The CDR3 loop reads CSAKGYNEQFF.

The rearrangement links TRBV2 to TRBJ2-1; without DNA, the TCRdb call of TRBD2 cannot be checked. The CDR3 has 16 residues. Germline V gives CDR1 SNHLY, CDR2 FYNNEI. The CDR3: CASSAHSGSSYNEQFF.

The V and J genes are TRBV7-9 and TRBJ2-2; TCRdb's D call, TRBD1, is unchecked because there is no DNA. CDR1 is SEHNR and CDR2 is FQNEAQ in the germline V gene (reference sequence). This CDR3 is built from 15 residues. The CDR3 spells CASSLAGTTTGELFF. Together with reference TRBV7-9 and TRBJ2-2, the CDR3 gives the full variable domain: DTGVSQNPRHKITKRGQNVTFRCDPISEHNRLYWYRQTLGQGPEFLTYFQNEAQLEKSRLLSDRFSAERPKGSFSTLEIQRTEQGDSAMYLCASSLAGTTTGELFFGEGSRLTVL.

This rearrangement joins TRBV6-5 to TRBJ1-1. The CDR3 contains 13 residues. Germline CDR1 is MNHEY and CDR2 is SVGAGI. The CDR3 loop is CASSYGENTEAFF.

The gene calls are TRBV7-9 and TRBJ2-1; TCRdb's assignment of TRBD2 cannot be checked, as there is no DNA. Germline loops: CDR1 SEHNR, CDR2 FQNEAQ (reference sequence). This CDR3 has 14 residues. The CDR3 protein is CASRLLAGHNEQFF.

This chain uses TRBV2 with TRBJ2-1; with no DNA, the TCRdb D assignment of TRBD1 cannot be verified. The V gene's germline CDR1 is SNHLY and CDR2 FYNNEI. The CDR3 has 13 amino acids. CDR3 sequence: CASSRGSYNEQFF.

This sequence joins TRBV7-9 and TRBJ2-1; no DNA is available, so the TRBD1 call from TCRdb remains unchecked. Per the germline V gene, CDR1 is SEHNR and CDR2 is FQNEAQ (reference sequence). The CDR3 is made up of 12 amino acids. The CDR3 here is CASSTPGYEQFF.

The chain combines TRBV9 with TRBJ2-1. The CDR3 totals 12 residues. Germline loops: CDR1 SGDLS, CDR2 YYNGEE. The CDR3 loop reads CASSLKGNEQFF.

The chain recombines TRBV3-1 with TRBJ2-1; TCRdb proposes TRBD2, but this gene call is untestable without DNA. Germline V gives CDR1 LGHDT, CDR2 YNNKEL (reference sequence). This CDR3 has 17 residues. The CDR3 protein is CASSQGLAGRSYNEQFF.

V is TRBV7-9 and J is TRBJ2-7. Germline lookup yields CDR1 SEHNR and CDR2 FQNEAQ (reference sequence). CDR3 size: 13 residues. The CDR3 protein is CASTFGPSYEQYF.

The chain recombines TRBV25-1 with TRBJ2-7. The CDR3 consists of 13 residues. Per germline, CDR1 MGHDK and CDR2 SYGVNS. Here the CDR3 reads CASSEWSGYEQYF.

The rearrangement joins TRBV11-2 to TRBJ2-7. The CDR3 is made up of 11 amino acids. Germline V lookup: CDR1 SGHAT, CDR2 FQNNGV. The CDR3 protein is CASSLVGEQYF.

This chain joins TRBV5-6 and TRBJ1-2; the TCRdb D gene call, TRBD1, has no DNA to confirm it. This CDR3 region has 15 residues. CDR1 and CDR2 from the germline V gene are SGHDT and YYEEEE. CDR3 sequence reads: CASSLREWGDYGYTF.

The CDR3 protein is CATRGGAADTQYF. The gene calls are TRBV11-3 and TRBJ2-3; TCRdb gives TRBD2 as the D gene, but with no DNA this cannot be confirmed. Germline CDR1 is SGHNT and CDR2 is YENEEA. CDR3 length equals 13 residues.

This CDR3 reads CSAGTGGYEQYF. The chain couples TRBV29-1 to TRBJ2-7; the D gene TCRdb calls, TRBD1, cannot be checked with no DNA. The CDR3 has 12 residues. The germline V gene encodes CDR1 SQVTM and CDR2 ANQGSEA.

This sequence joins TRBV24-1 and TRBJ2-5; lacking DNA, the TRBD1 call made by TCRdb goes unchecked. Per germline, CDR1 KGHDR and CDR2 SFDVKD. This CDR3 has 15 residues. The CDR3 sequence: CATSDTGKPRETQYF.

J is TRBJ2-2 and V is TRBV24-1; TCRdb calls TRBD1, which cannot be checked without DNA. Germline CDR1 reads KGHDR; CDR2 reads SFDVKD. The CDR3 sequence is 16 residues long. This CDR3 is CATSDQRQVYTGELFF.

This sequence joins TRBV5-6 and TRBJ2-1. Germline values: CDR1 SGHDT, CDR2 YYEEEE. This CDR3 region has 15 residues. The CDR3 sequence is CASSWGSYALNEQFF.

V usage is TRBV7-6 and J usage is TRBJ2-7; absent DNA, TCRdb's TRBD2 call cannot be checked. Germline values: CDR1 SGHVS, CDR2 FNYEAQ. The CDR3 consists of 16 residues. The CDR3 region is CASSPSPQGSAYEQYF. The variable domain in full, with the rest retrieved from reference TRBV7-6 and TRBJ2-7, is GAGVSQSPRYKVTKRGQDVALRCDPISGHVSLYWYRQALGQGPEFLTYFNYEAQQDKSGLPNDRFSAERPEGSISTLTIQRTEQRDSAMYRCASSPSPQGSAYEQYFGPGTRLTVT.

The chain joins TRBV11-1 to TRBJ2-5; the TRBD2 assignment by TCRdb is unverifiable without DNA. The CDR3 consists of 19 residues. Germline loops: CDR1 SGHAT, CDR2 FQDESV (reference sequence). The CDR3 protein is CASSLTWTSGDPHQETQYF.

The rearrangement joins TRBV12-3 or TRBV12-4 to TRBJ2-7; TCRdb selects TRBD1, and the lack of DNA leaves this call unchecked. The CDR3 is 12 amino acids. The chain's CDR3 is CASSHTGVEQYF.

CDR3 sequence reads: CASSLTRAETQYF. The chain has TRBV7-9 and TRBJ2-5; TCRdb calls TRBD1, which cannot be checked without DNA. The CDR3 loop spans 13 amino acids. The germline CDR1 and CDR2 sequences are SEHNR and FQNEAQ (reference sequence). Variable domain in full (rest from reference TRBV7-9 and TRBJ2-5): DTGVSQNPRHKITKRGQNVTFRCDPISEHNRLYWYRQTLGQGPEFLTYFQNEAQLEKSRLLSDRFSAERPKGSFSTLEIQRTEQGDSAMYLCASSLTRAETQYFGPGTRLLVL.